This T cell receptor beta chain was recovered during a study of CD8 T cells in Susac syndrome. RNA amounts of 0.5 to 1 ug underwent reverse transcription with random hexamers. Coverage of TCR beta CDR3 amplification by immunoSEQ multiplex PCR extended to 54 Vbeta and 13 Jbeta. TCRdb recomputed calls from the immunoSEQ multiplex PCR reads with MiXCR, one row per CDR3 protein. The table has 150,000 to 200,000 distinct CDR3 sequences, around 93% seen once; the top ten hold 0.1%. This clonotype is a singleton in its sample. CDR3 length equals 17 residues. V trimming: 6 bases; J trimming: 4 bases; junction bases outside the gene matches: 12. CDR1 and CDR2 (germline): MDHEN, SYDVKM.

The J gene is TRBJ2-5, the V gene TRBV28, with TRBD2 matching 12 bases. This clonotype was sampled from a human donor in good health. The sequenced sample was CD4+ T cells from PBMCs. CDR3 sequence reads: CASSPEVLAGGRETQYF. The CDR3 coding sequence is TGTGCCAGCAGCCCAGAGGTGCTAGCGGGGGGGCGAGAGACCCAGTACTTC.